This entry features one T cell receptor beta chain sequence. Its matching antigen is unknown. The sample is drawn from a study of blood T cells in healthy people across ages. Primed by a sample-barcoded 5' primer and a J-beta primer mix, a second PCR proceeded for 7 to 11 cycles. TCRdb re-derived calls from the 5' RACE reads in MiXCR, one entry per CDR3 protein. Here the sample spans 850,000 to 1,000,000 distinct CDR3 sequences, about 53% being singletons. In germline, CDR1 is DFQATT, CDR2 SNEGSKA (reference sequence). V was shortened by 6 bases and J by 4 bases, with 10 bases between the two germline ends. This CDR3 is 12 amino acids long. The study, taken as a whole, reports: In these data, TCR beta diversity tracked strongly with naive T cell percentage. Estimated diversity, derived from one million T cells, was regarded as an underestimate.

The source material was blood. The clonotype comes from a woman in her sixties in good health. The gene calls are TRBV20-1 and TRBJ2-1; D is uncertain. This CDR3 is CSAVLEYNEQFF. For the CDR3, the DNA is TGCAGTGCCGTTCTCGAATACAATGAGCAGTTCTTC.